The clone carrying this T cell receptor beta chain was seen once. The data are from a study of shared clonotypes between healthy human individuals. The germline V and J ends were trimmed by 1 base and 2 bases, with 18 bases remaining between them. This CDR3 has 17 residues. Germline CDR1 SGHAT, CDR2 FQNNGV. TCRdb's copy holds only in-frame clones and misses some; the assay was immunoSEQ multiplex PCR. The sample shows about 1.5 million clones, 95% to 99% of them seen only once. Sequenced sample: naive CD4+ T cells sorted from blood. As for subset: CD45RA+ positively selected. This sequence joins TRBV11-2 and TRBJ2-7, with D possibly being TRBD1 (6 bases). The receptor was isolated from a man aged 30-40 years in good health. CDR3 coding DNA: TGTGCCAGCAGCTTAGGTTCTCCAGGGGTCAGCGCCTACGAGCAGTACTTC. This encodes CASSLGSPGVSAYEQYF.